The rows below give T cell receptor beta chains drawn from one sample of a study of blood T cell repertoires in COVID-19. TCRdb keeps only in-frame clones here, not all; method: immunoSEQ multiplex PCR. The repertoire consists of approximately 120,000 clones, with about three quarters occurring once and the leading ten covering about 4.5%. The sequenced sample consisted of peripheral blood. Receptor source: a human donor in a cohort sampled during active or convalescent COVID-19. Both conserved end residues are part of each CDR3. A D gene is named only where the DNA matches it firmly. Some rows have no size entry. The others give once, few or many, or a class for an expanded clone.

v_gene,d_gene,abundance,j_gene,CDR3aa,CDR3nt
TRBV27,TRBD2,-,TRBJ2-7,CASRGLAGGPGEQYF,TGTGCCAGCAGAGGACTAGCGGGGGGCCCTGGCGAGCAGTACTTC
TRBV29-1,-,-,TRBJ1-1,CSVMTGNTEAFF,TGCAGCGTGATGACAGGGAACACTGAAGCTTTCTTT
TRBV30,TRBD1,-,TRBJ2-7,CAWSVGQGAFDEQYF,TGTGCCTGGAGTGTGGGACAGGGGGCTTTCGACGAGCAGTACTTC
TRBV5-1,TRBD2,-,TRBJ2-1,CASSLEGLAGEQFF,TGCGCCAGCAGCTTGGAAGGACTAGCCGGTGAGCAGTTCTTC
TRBV19,TRBD1,-,TRBJ2-1,CASSREGANNEQFF,TGTGCCAGTAGTCGCGAGGGGGCAAACAATGAGCAGTTCTTC
TRBV6-2/TRBV6-3,TRBD2,-,TRBJ2-2,CASSYSSTSGADTGELFF,TGTGCCAGCAGTTACTCGTCGACTAGCGGGGCGGACACCGGGGAGCTGTTTTTT
TRBV6-5,-,-,TRBJ2-3,CASSYGEMRARAQYF,TGTGCCAGCTCGTACGGCGAGATGAGGGCTAGGGCGCAGTATTTT
TRBV6-5,-,once,TRBJ1-6,CASIGRRGNSPLHF,TGTGCCAGCATCGGACGAAGGGGGAACTCACCCCTCCACTTT
TRBV5-1,-,-,TRBJ1-1,CASSRGGGDTEAFF,TGCGCCAGCAGCCGAGGGGGTGGTGACACTGAAGCTTTCTTT
TRBV21-1,-,-,TRBJ2-1,CASRLDGQSSYNEQFF,TGTGCCAGCAGACTGGACGGACAAAGCTCCTACAATGAGCAGTTCTTC
TRBV18,TRBD1,-,TRBJ1-1,CASSPLQGANTEAFF,TGTGCCAGCTCACCGTTGCAGGGGGCAAACACTGAAGCTTTCTTT
TRBV2,-,once,TRBJ2-7,CASFGGTYEQYF,TGTGCCAGCTTCGGGGGTACCTACGAGCAGTACTTC
TRBV9,TRBD2,-,TRBJ2-5,CASSVVSTSGRETQYF,TGTGCCAGCAGCGTAGTATCTACTAGCGGTAGGGAGACCCAGTACTTC
TRBV5-4,-,-,TRBJ1-1,CASSLQNTEAFF,TGTGCCAGCAGCTTGCAGAACACTGAAGCTTTCTTT
TRBV9,-,-,TRBJ1-5,CASSVGQGSNQPQHF,TGTGCCAGCAGCGTAGGTCAGGGGAGCAATCAGCCCCAGCATTTT
TRBV11-2,TRBD2,-,TRBJ2-1,CASSSPTGGGGLSYNEQFF,TGTGCCAGCAGCTCCCCCACGGGGGGGGGCGGTTTGTCCTACAATGAGCAGTTCTTC
TRBV6-5,-,-,TRBJ1-1,CASSYSAGRLNTEAFF,TGTGCCAGCAGTTACTCTGCCGGGAGACTGAACACTGAAGCTTTCTTT
TRBV19,-,-,TRBJ1-5,CASSIVVGQGYNQPQHF,TGTGCCAGTAGTATAGTCGTGGGGCAGGGATACAATCAGCCCCAGCATTTT
TRBV28,TRBD1,-,TRBJ1-5,CASTLDRGGQPQHF,TGTGCCAGCACCTTGGACAGGGGGGGGCAGCCCCAGCATTTT
TRBV11-2,-,-,TRBJ2-5,CASSLGLARETQYF,TGTGCCAGCAGCTTAGGGCTAGCTCGGGAGACCCAGTACTTC
TRBV19,-,many,TRBJ1-2,CASSIDRFYGYTF,TGTGCCAGTAGTATTGACAGATTCTATGGCTACACCTTC
TRBV30,-,-,TRBJ2-7,CAWSTGPYEQYF,TGTGCCTGGAGTACGGGTCCCTACGAGCAGTACTTC
TRBV18,TRBD2,-,TRBJ2-3,CASSPNPGLAGSTDTQYF,TGTGCCAGCTCACCAAACCCGGGACTAGCGGGGAGCACAGATACGCAGTATTTT
TRBV7-2,-,-,TRBJ2-3,CASSFDRTDTQYF,TGTGCCAGCAGCTTCGACAGAACAGATACGCAGTATTTT
TRBV9,-,-,TRBJ1-1,CASSPGVRGRTTEAFF,TGTGCCAGCAGCCCAGGGGTCAGGGGACGAACGACTGAAGCTTTCTTT
TRBV4-1,-,few,TRBJ2-5,CASSQDQFLTQYF,TGCGCCAGCAGCCAAGATCAGTTTTTGACCCAGTACTTC
TRBV6-5,TRBD2,-,TRBJ2-1,CASSKAGVPYNEQFF,TGTGCCAGCAGCAAAGCGGGAGTACCCTACAATGAGCAGTTCTTC
TRBV5-1,TRBD2,-,TRBJ2-7,CASSFRTSGSNEQYF,TGCGCCAGCAGCTTCCGGACTAGCGGGAGTAACGAGCAGTACTTC
TRBV11-3,-,-,TRBJ1-1,CASSLAGGANTEAFF,TGTGCCAGCAGCTTAGCCGGAGGGGCGAACACTGAAGCTTTCTTT
TRBV5-4,-,-,TRBJ2-3,CASSSPGTDTQYF,TGTGCCAGCAGCTCACCGGGCACAGATACGCAGTATTTT
TRBV3-1/TRBV3-2,TRBD1,-,TRBJ2-7,CASSQVGTGVVEQYF,TGTGCCAGCAGCCAAGTCGGGACAGGTGTGGTAGAGCAGTACTTC
TRBV7-6,-,-,TRBJ2-5,CASSRGTLPETQYF,TGTGCCAGCAGCCGCGGGACTCTCCCGGAGACCCAGTACTTC
TRBV6-2/TRBV6-3,-,-,TRBJ1-1,CASSKYLGVDTEAFF,TGTGCCAGCAGTAAATACCTAGGCGTCGACACTGAAGCTTTCTTT
TRBV5-1,-,-,TRBJ2-1,CASSLWQGSSYNEQFF,TGCGCCAGCAGCTTGTGGCAGGGGAGCTCCTACAATGAGCAGTTCTTC
TRBV11-2,TRBD2,-,TRBJ2-3,CASRTGTSRTFSTDTQYF,TGTGCCAGCAGGACCGGGACTAGTAGAACTTTTAGCACAGATACGCAGTATTTT
TRBV4-1,TRBD1,-,TRBJ1-3,CASSRGQGRGSSGNTIYF,TGCGCCAGCAGCCGGGGACAGGGGCGCGGAAGCTCTGGAAACACCATATATTTT
TRBV10-1,-,-,TRBJ2-3,CATYRDSTQYF,TGCGCCACTTATCGGGATAGTACGCAGTATTTT
TRBV18,-,once,TRBJ2-5,CASSRAGPRETQYF,TGTGCCAGCTCACGTGCGGGGCCGCGGGAGACCCAGTACTTC
TRBV3-1/TRBV3-2,TRBD1,-,TRBJ2-5,CASSRDRGLSETQYF,TGTGCCAGCAGCCGGGACAGGGGGCTAAGTGAGACCCAGTACTTC
TRBV15,TRBD1,-,TRBJ2-7,CATSAADRGLREQYF,TGTGCCACCAGCGCCGCGGACAGGGGGCTAAGGGAGCAGTACTTC
TRBV19,-,few,TRBJ2-7,CASSITGQAYEQYF,TGTGCCAGTAGTATCACAGGACAAGCCTACGAGCAGTACTTC
TRBV6-5,TRBD2,-,TRBJ2-7,CASSYSGGWEQYF,TGTGCCAGCAGTTACTCCGGGGGGTGGGAGCAGTACTTC
TRBV19,TRBD2,-,TRBJ2-7,CASSIWGGVHEQYF,TGTGCCAGTAGTATCTGGGGGGGAGTCCACGAGCAGTACTTC
TRBV6-5,TRBD1,once,TRBJ1-2,CAAAGKTGDSYGYTF,TGTGCCGCGGCGGGAAAGACAGGGGACAGCTATGGCTACACCTTC
TRBV19,-,-,TRBJ2-6,CASSMFTAGANVLTF,TGTGCCAGTAGTATGTTCACAGCTGGGGCCAACGTCCTGACTTTC
TRBV2,-,-,TRBJ2-1,CASSDRGGNSNNEQFF,TGTGCCAGCAGTGATAGGGGCGGAAACTCTAACAATGAGCAGTTCTTC
TRBV19,TRBD2,-,TRBJ2-3,CASSIAGRATDTQYF,TGTGCCAGTAGTATAGCGGGGAGGGCCACAGATACGCAGTATTTT
TRBV7-3,TRBD2,-,TRBJ2-7,CASSLWGGVSYEQYF,TGTGCCAGCAGCTTATGGGGGGGAGTCTCCTACGAGCAGTACTTC
TRBV6-6,-,-,TRBJ2-3,CASSHGQGNTQYF,TGTGCCAGCAGTCACGGGCAGGGGAATACGCAGTATTTT
TRBV4-3,TRBD2,-,TRBJ2-1,CASSHLGGSRPRSYNEQFF,TGCGCCAGCAGCCATCTGGGAGGGAGCCGCCCACGTTCCTACAATGAGCAGTTCTTC
TRBV28,-,-,TRBJ2-5,CASSSPGGFVQETQYF,TGTGCCAGCAGTTCCCCAGGGGGGTTTGTTCAAGAGACCCAGTACTTC
TRBV15,TRBD1,-,TRBJ1-1,CATSRTGLTEAFF,TGTGCCACCAGCCGGACAGGGCTAACTGAAGCTTTCTTT
TRBV7-2,-,-,TRBJ1-6,CASSPHRAGDNSPLHF,TGTGCCAGCAGCCCCCACAGGGCTGGGGATAATTCACCCCTCCACTTT
TRBV27,-,-,TRBJ1-5,CASSLRGLGGSNQPQHF,TGTGCCAGCAGTTTACGGGGCCTGGGGGGTAGCAATCAGCCCCAGCATTTT
TRBV29-1,-,-,TRBJ2-3,CSVEEWGRVVDTQYF,TGCAGCGTTGAAGAATGGGGCAGGGTGGTAGATACGCAGTATTTT
TRBV29-1,TRBD2,few,TRBJ2-7,CSVETTSGRAGEQYF,TGCAGCGTTGAAACAACTAGCGGGAGGGCTGGGGAGCAGTACTTC
TRBV18,TRBD2,-,TRBJ2-7,CASSPPIRLAGAPNEQYF,TGTGCCAGCTCACCACCCATTCGGCTAGCGGGAGCTCCCAACGAGCAGTACTTC
TRBV28,TRBD1,-,TRBJ2-7,CASSLASAGTGSREQYF,TGTGCCAGCAGTTTGGCCTCCGCCGGGACAGGGTCGCGGGAGCAGTACTTC
TRBV9,TRBD1,-,TRBJ1-1,CASSADRGVNTEAFF,TGTGCCAGCAGCGCCGACAGGGGGGTGAACACTGAAGCTTTCTTT
TRBV9,TRBD1,once,TRBJ1-1,CASSKQTGMAEAFF,TGTGCCAGCAGCAAACAGACAGGGATGGCTGAAGCTTTCTTT